Presented here are 25 T cell receptor beta chains from one specimen sequenced in a study of PD-L1 blockade in urothelial cancer. Generated by immunoSEQ multiplex PCR, the TCRdb table keeps only in-frame clones and is missing some. The table lists 84,000 or so clones, about 83% of them singletons. Time point noted: pretreatment peripheral blood. Sequencing was performed on PBMCs, taken around atezolizumab (anti-PD-L1) treatment. These receptors all come from a man aged 60-69 years with urothelial cancer.

The chain uses TRBV27 and TRBJ2-7, with 11 bases aligning to TRBD2. CDR3 length: 15 amino acids. The J segment lost 2 bases and the V segment lost 5 bases, leaving 5 bases of the junction unmatched. Germline V gives CDR1 MNHEY, CDR2 SMNVEV (reference sequence). The chain's CDR3 is CASSPSGRYPYEQYF. CDR3 nucleotides: TGTGCCAGCAGTCCTAGCGGGAGGTATCCCTACGAGCAGTACTTC.

The rearrangement joins TRBV27 to TRBJ1-3, with D uncertain. V was trimmed by 4 bases and J by 0 bases, leaving 7 bases between them. The CDR3 is 14 residues long. CDR1 and CDR2 from the germline V gene are MNHEY and SMNVEV (reference sequence). The CDR3 is CASSSVNSGNTIYF. DNA of the CDR3: TGTGCCAGCAGTTCGGTGAACTCTGGAAACACCATATATTTT.

The genes are TRBV5-5 and TRBJ2-5; 7 bases match TRBD1. The CDR3 covers 15 residues. CDR1 and CDR2 (germline): SGHKS, YYEKEE (reference sequence). J lost 0 bases, V lost 3 bases, and 5 bases had no gene match. This CDR3 is CASSSTGTDQETQYF. CDR3 nucleotide sequence: TGTGCCAGCAGCTCGACCGGGACAGACCAAGAGACCCAGTACTTC.

This clone was found a few times. The V and J genes are TRBV28 and TRBJ1-5; D unresolved. CDR1 and CDR2 (germline): MDHEN, SYDVKM. Trimming shortened V by 7 bases and J by 0 bases, and 4 bases separated the two germline ends. The CDR3 length is 12 residues. Written as DNA, the CDR3 is TGTGCCAGCACGTATAGCAATCAGCCCCAGCATTTT. As protein: CASTYSNQPQHF.

This clone was counted once. The chain is built from TRBV5-1 and TRBJ2-1; D is possibly TRBD2 (6 bases). Germline V gene sequence: CDR1 SGHRS, CDR2 YFSETQ. There are 16 residues in the CDR3. The ends were cut back, 4 bases at V and 0 bases at J, with 14 bases in the middle. The CDR3 region has the DNA TGCGCCAGCAGCGCCGGACTATTTAGCTCCTACAATGAGCAGTTCTTC. Its translation is CASSAGLFSSYNEQFF.

A single count supports this clone. The chain employs TRBV6-1 and TRBJ1-5; 7 bases match TRBD1. Looked up from germline, CDR1 is MNHNS and CDR2 is SASEGT. With V trimmed by 2 bases and J by 4 bases, 5 bases remained unmatched. The CDR3 has 15 residues. CDR3 protein: CASSEPRGQNQPQHF. CDR3 DNA sequence: TGTGCCAGCAGTGAACCGAGGGGGCAGAATCAGCCCCAGCATTTT.

The chain combines TRBV4-1 with TRBJ2-3, with 7 bases fitting TRBD1. There are 19 residues in the CDR3. V gave up 4 bases and J gave up 3 bases; unmatched junction bases: 19. Germline CDR1 MGHRA, CDR2 YSYEKL. In DNA form, the CDR3 reads TGCGCCAGCAGCCTGAGCACAGGGGCCGCCGAGGGGGTTACAGATACGCAGTATTTT. Translated, it gives CASSLSTGAAEGVTDTQYF.

The table lists this clone with a count of one. The chain carries TRBV30 and TRBJ2-5; 11 bases map to TRBD2. This CDR3 has 14 amino acids. The V gene end was trimmed by 0 bases and the J gene end by 5 bases; junction bases not matched to a gene: 2. Germline CDR1 and CDR2: GTSNPN and SVGIG (reference sequence). CDR3 nucleotides: TGTGCCTGGAGTGTTAGCGGGAGGGCCGAGACCCAGTACTTC. Translated, it gives CAWSVSGRAETQYF.

The chain employs TRBV30 and TRBJ2-3; no firm D call. The germline gives CDR1 GTSNPN, CDR2 SVGIG (reference sequence). Trimming cost V 8 bases and J 2 bases, with 11 bases left between them. CDR3 length: 12 amino acids. The CDR3: CASREDTDTQYF. The CDR3 coding sequence is TGTGCCAGCCGAGAAGACACAGATACGCAGTATTTT.

The chain has TRBV11-2 and TRBJ2-1; a weak D match, TRBD2 (5 bases). The CDR3 has 13 residues. Germline-derived CDR1 and CDR2 are SGHAT and FQNNGV. The ends were cut back, 1 base at V and 9 bases at J, with 10 bases in the middle. The DNA for the CDR3 is TGTGCCAGCAGCTTAGGGAGGCACGGTGAGCAGTTCTTC. Protein: CASSLGRHGEQFF.

The rearrangement joins TRBV5-5 to TRBJ2-6, with 9 bases fitting TRBD1. V dropped 4 bases and J dropped 4; count of bases not matched to a gene: 3. The CDR3 loop spans 15 amino acids. Germline CDR1 and CDR2: SGHKS and YYEKEE (reference sequence). In DNA form, the CDR3 reads TGTGCCAGCAGCCCTGGACAGGGGGGGGCCAACGTCCTGACTTTC. Protein sequence: CASSPGQGGANVLTF.

The chain has TRBV18 and TRBJ2-1; 13 bases align to TRBD2. With 3 bases clipped from V and 6 bases from J, the junction kept 8 bases outside the gene matches. The CDR3 length is 17 residues. The germline CDR1 and CDR2 sequences are KGHSH and LQKENI. The CDR3 nucleotides read TGTGCCAGCTCACCGCGGACTAGCGGGGGTAATTCCAATGAGCAGTTCTTC. This codes for CASSPRTSGGNSNEQFF.

This chain joins TRBV9 and TRBJ2-7; perhaps TRBD1 as D (5 bases). V lost 3 bases, J lost 3 bases, and 7 bases lay in between. CDR1 SGDLS and CDR2 YYNGEE come from the germline V gene. CDR3 size: 12 residues. CDR3 protein: CASSAGHYEQYF. DNA of the CDR3: TGTGCCAGCAGCGCAGGGCACTACGAGCAGTACTTC.

This clone came up a few times. The chain has TRBV28 and TRBJ1-1, with D possibly being TRBD1 (6 bases). This CDR3 is 15 amino acids long. Trimming pared 3 bases from V and 4 bases from J, leaving 15 bases between. The germline CDR1 and CDR2 sequences are MDHEN and SYDVKM. As DNA, the CDR3 is TGTGCCAGCAGTTTCGGGGGGCGCAGGAGCACTGAAGCTTTCTTT. Translated: CASSFGGRRSTEAFF.

The chain employs TRBV14 and TRBJ1-4; possible D gene TRBD1, 5 bases. Trimming removed 2 bases at V and 7 bases at J, with 8 bases between. CDR3 size: 13 residues. Germline values: CDR1 SGHDN, CDR2 FVKESK. The CDR3 loop reads CASSQLGGEKLFF. CDR3 in DNA: TGTGCCAGCAGCCAATTGGGGGGTGAAAAACTGTTTTTT.

This clone was detected only a few times. The rearrangement uses TRBV19 and TRBJ2-7; 12 bases fit TRBD2. Germline CDR1 reads LNHDA; CDR2 reads SQIVND (reference sequence). V was pared by 5 bases and J by 6 bases, with 5 bases of the junction left unmatched. This CDR3 is 14 amino acids long. The CDR3, as DNA: TGTGCCAGTAGTGGTAGGACTAGCGGGGCCGAGCAGTACTTC. Its protein is CASSGRTSGAEQYF.

Only one count was recorded for this clone. This sequence joins TRBV9 and TRBJ1-2, with 8 nucleotides matching TRBD1. Germline V gives CDR1 SGDLS, CDR2 YYNGEE. J gave up 4 bases and V 2 bases, and 10 bases lay outside the gene matches. The CDR3 covers 16 residues. The DNA for the CDR3 is TGTGCCAGCAGCGTGGCAGGGGGCGCGGGTGGCTATGGCTACACCTTC. Its protein product is CASSVAGGAGGYGYTF.

The chain couples TRBV5-4 to TRBJ1-6; no reliable D call. The CDR3 loop spans 16 amino acids. CDR1 and CDR2 from the germline V gene are SGHNT and YYREEE (reference sequence). Between the trimmed V and J ends, which lost 3 bases and 0 bases, there was a span of 10 bases. For the CDR3, the DNA is TGTGCCAGCAGCTCTTGGGCGAGCTCCTATAATTCACCCCTCCACTTT. Encoded protein: CASSSWASSYNSPLHF.

The count of this clone is one. The chain is built from TRBV18 and TRBJ1-4; 8 bases match TRBD1. Unmatched junction bases numbered 3, after V lost 5 bases and J lost 4 bases. CDR3 length: 14 residues. CDR1 is KGHSH, CDR2 LQKENI, per germline. The CDR3 DNA follows: TGTGCCAGCTCAACGGGACAGGATAATGAAAAACTGTTTTTT. It is translated as CASSTGQDNEKLFF.

The rearrangement uses TRBV6-6 and TRBJ2-3, with unresolved D. CDR1 is MNHNY and CDR2 is SVGAGI in the germline V gene (reference sequence). Trimming removed 2 bases at V and 3 bases at J, with 6 bases between. The CDR3 is made up of 13 amino acids. The CDR3 protein is CASSYPETDTQYF. The CDR3 nucleotides read TGTGCCAGCAGTTACCCGGAGACAGATACGCAGTATTTT.

This clone turned up a few times. The J gene is TRBJ1-1, the V gene TRBV27; 7 bases are shared with TRBD1. Germline V gene lookup returns CDR1 MNHEY and CDR2 SMNVEV (reference sequence). Trimming removed 6 bases from V and 5 bases from J; junction bases left unmatched: 6. The CDR3 extends over 13 amino acids. The CDR3 DNA reads TGTGCCAGCAGCAAAAACAGGGGTACTGAAGCTTTCTTT. Translated, it gives CASSKNRGTEAFF.

The chain recombines TRBV5-5 with TRBJ2-7, with 7 nucleotides matching TRBD2. This CDR3 spans 15 amino acids. V lost 4 bases to trimming and J lost 3 bases; unmatched junction nucleotides: 10. Germline V CDR1 and CDR2: SGHKS, YYEKEE (reference sequence). The CDR3 sequence is CASSLAASGHYEQYF. In DNA form, the CDR3 reads TGTGCCAGCAGCCTGGCTGCTAGCGGACACTACGAGCAGTACTTC.

The genes are TRBV7-9 and TRBJ2-1; the match to TRBD1 covers 8 bases. This CDR3 is 14 amino acids long. Germline CDR1 reads SEHNR; CDR2 reads FQNEAQ (reference sequence). Trimming took 4 bases from V and 8 from J; bases not matched to a gene: 7. This CDR3 reads CASSSDRVKDEQFF. In DNA, the CDR3 is TGTGCCAGCAGCTCGGACAGGGTTAAGGATGAGCAGTTCTTC.

The chain combines TRBV7-6 with TRBJ2-7; D is unresolved. The CDR3 has 12 residues. Looked up from germline, CDR1 is SGHVS and CDR2 is FNYEAQ. Deletions cut 5 bases from V and 0 bases from J, with 5 bases between. CDR3 sequence reads: CASSPSSYEQYF. The CDR3 DNA is TGTGCCAGCAGCCCCAGCTCCTACGAGCAGTACTTC.

The rearrangement links TRBV29-1 to TRBJ2-7; maybe TRBD1 (6 bases). The CDR3 has 14 amino acids. The V end was cut by 2 bases, the J end by 5 bases, with 16 bases between. Germline V gene sequence: CDR1 SQVTM, CDR2 ANQGSEA. CDR3: CSVESTGQSNEQYF. The CDR3 DNA is TGCAGCGTTGAAAGTACAGGGCAATCCAACGAGCAGTACTTC.